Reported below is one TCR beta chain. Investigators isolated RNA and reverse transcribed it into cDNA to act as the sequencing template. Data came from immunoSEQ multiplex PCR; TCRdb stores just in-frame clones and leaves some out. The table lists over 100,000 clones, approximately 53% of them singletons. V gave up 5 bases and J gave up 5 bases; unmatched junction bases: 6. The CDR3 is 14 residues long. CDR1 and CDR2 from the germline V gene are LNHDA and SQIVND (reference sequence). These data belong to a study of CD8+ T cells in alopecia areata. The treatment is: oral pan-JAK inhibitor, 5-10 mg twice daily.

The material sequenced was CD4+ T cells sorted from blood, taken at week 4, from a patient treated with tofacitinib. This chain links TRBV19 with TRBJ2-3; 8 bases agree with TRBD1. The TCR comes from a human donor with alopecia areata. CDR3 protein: CASSPQGAGDTQYF. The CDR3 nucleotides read TGTGCCAGTAGTCCCCAGGGGGCAGGAGATACGCAGTATTTT.